The text below deals with one TCR beta chain. Antigen unknown. The junction does not match germline at one end; this may be a read error. The sample originates from a study of T cells in localized non-small cell lung cancer. This CDR3 has 15 amino acids. CDR1 is SSHAT, CDR2 FNYEAQ, per germline (reference sequence). Assay: immunoSEQ multiplex PCR; the TCRdb copy retains only in-frame clones and omits some. Of 45,000 to 65,000 clones listed, around nine tenths were seen once; the top ten hold approximately 22%. Regarding the study as a whole: Greater blood T cell density accompanied longer overall survival. Clonality peaked in uninvolved adjacent lung rather than tumor. Only one tumor region was sequenced, so heterogeneity remains possible.

V gene TRBV7-7 combines with J gene TRBJ2-5; D is tentatively TRBD1 or TRBD2 (5 bases each). The material sequenced was peripheral blood, taken before any cancer treatment. This TCR was sampled from a man aged 35 to 70 with stage I squamous cell lung carcinoma. The DNA of the CDR3 is TGTGCTAGCAGCTTAGCACCGGGACACCAAGAGACCCAGTACTTC. It codes for CASSLAPGHQETQYF. The entire variable domain, with the rest obtained from reference TRBV7-7 and TRBJ2-5, is as follows: GAGVSQSPRYKVTKRGQDVTLRCDPISSHATLYWYQQALGQGPEFLTYFNYEAQPDKSGLPSDRFSAERPEGSISTLTIQRTEQRDSAMYRCASSLAPGHQETQYFGPGTRLLVL.